The entry that follows covers one T cell receptor beta chain sequence. Sequencing templates came from extracted RNA that was reverse transcribed into cDNA. Method: immunoSEQ multiplex PCR; TCRdb's copy keeps in-frame clones and lacks some. In the table there are approximately 210,000 clones, roughly 60% of which are singletons. The treatment here: oral pan-JAK inhibitor, 5-10 mg twice daily. Germline CDR1 and CDR2: SGHDT and YYEEEE. V lost 3 bases, J lost 9 bases, and 21 bases lay in between. The CDR3 is 15 amino acids. The data originate from a study of CD8+ T cells in alopecia areata. The chain is built from TRBV5-6 and TRBJ1-2; D ambiguous. Sequenced here: CD4+ T cells sorted from blood, sampled at week 24, from a patient treated with tofacitinib. The TCR was taken from a human donor with alopecia areata. This chain's CDR3 is CASSSDPGRSMSYTF. CDR3 DNA sequence: TGTGCCAGCAGCTCGGACCCGGGCCGTTCTATGAGCTACACCTTC. Based on the CDR3 plus reference TRBV5-6 and TRBJ1-2, the full variable domain is DAGVTQSPTHLIKTRGQQVTLRCSPKSGHDTVSWYQQALGQGPQFIFQYYEEEERQRGNFPDRFSGHQFPNYSSELNVNALLLGDSALYLCASSSDPGRSMSYTFGSGTRLTVV.